This is a list of T cell receptor beta chains from one sample in a study of radiation and T cells in renal cell carcinoma. The repertoire was sequenced with immunoSEQ multiplex PCR; TCRdb's copy has only in-frame clones and lacks some. The data hold 100,000 or so clones, with about 88% observed a single time. Source: blood, taken from a patient whose treatment included radiotherapy and nephrectomy. The origin of the receptors is a man aged 50-59 years with renal cell carcinoma. The CDR3 runs from the conserved cysteine through the conserved F or W. D genes are given only for firm matches. Not every row has a clone size; where given, it reads once, few, many or a size class.

V gene	J gene	D gene	clone size	CDR3 DNA	CDR3 protein
TRBV9	TRBJ2-5	TRBD2	.	TGTGCCAGCAGCGGGACGGGAGGGGCCCAGTACTTC	CASSGTGGAQYF
TRBV7-8	TRBJ1-1	.	.	TGTGCCAGCAGCCAAACACCCGGGACAAAGAACACTGAAGCTTTCTTT	CASSQTPGTKNTEAFF
TRBV6-5	TRBJ1-2	.	.	TGTGCCAGCAGTTACTCACAGGGATATGGCTACACCTTC	CASSYSQGYGYTF
TRBV15	TRBJ1-4	.	few	TGTGCCACCAGCAGAGGCCCCCAGGCAACTAATGAAAAACTGTTTTTT	CATSRGPQATNEKLFF
TRBV6-6	TRBJ2-3	.	.	TGTGCCAGCAGTCCCCTGAGACGGCCTGCAGATACGCAGTATTTT	CASSPLRRPADTQYF
TRBV30	TRBJ2-7	TRBD2	.	TGTGCCTGGGCTAGGGACTATCGGGACGAGCAGTACTTC	CAWARDYRDEQYF
TRBV7-3	TRBJ2-1	TRBD1	.	TGTGCCAGCAGCTTCGGACAGGGCCGCGGAGGTAGGAATGAGCAGTTCTTC	CASSFGQGRGGRNEQFF
TRBV14	TRBJ2-1	.	.	TGTGCCAGCAGCCTAACTCTAGCGAGCTACAATGAGCAGTTCTTC	CASSLTLASYNEQFF
TRBV11-3	TRBJ2-3	.	.	TGTGCCAGCAGCTTAGAACTGTCCACAGATACGCAGTATTTT	CASSLELSTDTQYF
TRBV5-1	TRBJ1-6	.	.	TGCGCCAGCAGCCCGGCCGCCTATAATTCACCCCTCCACTTT	CASSPAAYNSPLHF
TRBV18	TRBJ2-2	.	once	TGTGCCAGCTCACCATATTCTGGGTCCACCGGGGAGCTGTTTTTT	CASSPYSGSTGELFF
TRBV5-1	TRBJ2-2	.	once	TGCGCCAGCAGCTTGGACGGAAACACCGGGGAGCTGTTTTTT	CASSLDGNTGELFF
TRBV7-8	TRBJ2-5	.	.	TGTGCCAGCAGCTTACAGGAGACCCAGTACTTC	CASSLQETQYF
TRBV7-7	TRBJ2-7	TRBD1	.	TGTGCTAGCAGCATCGACAGGGGGCACGAGCAGTACTTC	CASSIDRGHEQYF
TRBV25-1	TRBJ2-2	.	.	TGTGCCAGCAGTGATTACCGGGCCCCGAACACCGGGGAGCTGTTTTTT	CASSDYRAPNTGELFF
TRBV9	TRBJ2-7	TRBD2	.	TGTGCCAGCAGCGTAGATCCTAGCGGGGGCACCTACGAGCAGTACTTC	CASSVDPSGGTYEQYF
TRBV5-4	TRBJ2-1	TRBD2	.	TGTGCCAGCAGCTTGGTAGCGGGGGGCTACAATGAGCAGTTCTTC	CASSLVAGGYNEQFF
TRBV27	TRBJ2-3	.	.	TGTGCCAGCAGTTTTGGGACTCGACACACAGATACGCAGTATTTT	CASSFGTRHTDTQYF
TRBV5-1	TRBJ2-1	.	.	TGCGCCAGCAGCTTGGATCTTTCCAGGGTCGACAATGAGCAGTTCTTC	CASSLDLSRVDNEQFF
TRBV6-5	TRBJ2-7	TRBD2	.	TGTGCCTCTCGGACTAGCGGGGCCTCCAACGAGCAGTACTTC	CASRTSGASNEQYF
TRBV7-2	TRBJ1-2	.	.	TGTGCCAGCAGCTTAAGTGTCTTTAACTATGGCTACACCTTC	CASSLSVFNYGYTF
TRBV29-1	TRBJ2-7	.	.	TGCAGCGTTGAAGATAGGGAAGGAACCTCCTACGAGCAGTACTTC	CSVEDREGTSYEQYF
TRBV5-6	TRBJ1-1	.	.	TGTGCCAGCAGCTTGGTCCTACCGAACACTGAAGCTTTCTTT	CASSLVLPNTEAFF
TRBV19	TRBJ2-1	TRBD2	once	TGTGCCAGTAGTATAGACGCGGGGGGTATCAATGAGCAGTTCTTC	CASSIDAGGINEQFF
TRBV5-1	TRBJ2-1	TRBD2	.	TGCGCCAGCAGCTCGACTAGCAACCCTTACAATGAGCAGTTCTTC	CASSSTSNPYNEQFF
TRBV6-5	TRBJ2-7	TRBD2	.	TGTGCCAGCAGGGGACTAGCTGAAAATTACGAGCAGTACTTC	CASRGLAENYEQYF
TRBV28	TRBJ1-1	.	.	TGTGCCAGCAGTTTACGGAACACTGAAGCTTTCTTT	CASSLRNTEAFF
TRBV19	TRBJ2-2	.	.	TGTGCCAGTAGTATCACATTCCTGAACACCGGGGAGCTGTTTTTT	CASSITFLNTGELFF
TRBV28	TRBJ1-5	TRBD1	.	TGTGCCAGCAGTTTTGAGGGACAGGGGGCGCGGCAGCCCCAGCATTTT	CASSFEGQGARQPQHF
TRBV6-5	TRBJ1-2	TRBD1	few	TGTGCCAGCAGAGCCACCGGGACAGGGGAGGGCTACACCTTC	CASRATGTGEGYTF
TRBV19	TRBJ1-6	.	.	TGTGCCAGTAGTACCAGCTCCTATAATTCACCCCTCCACTTT	CASSTSSYNSPLHF
TRBV6-6	TRBJ2-7	TRBD2	.	TGTGCCAGCAGTTTCCAGACTAGCGACTACGAGCAGTACTTC	CASSFQTSDYEQYF